The clone carrying this TCR beta chain turned up a few times. Its antigen is undetermined. TCRdb itself ran the RT-PCR reads through MiXCR, one entry per CDR3 protein. The table includes 450,000 to 500,000 distinct CDR3 sequences, around 9.9% detected once. The sample comes from a study of response to subunit inactivated influenza vaccine. General observations from the study: That few new T cells are recruited by each seasonal influenza vaccination was the authors' suggestion.

The material was PBMCs from blood, obtained roughly 45 days after vaccination. This TCR derives from a man aged 45-60 years who received an inactivated influenza vaccine.

CDR3 in amino acids: CASSPSDGGNTIYF. CDR3 DNA: TGCGCCAGCAGCCCATCCGATGGTGGAAACACCATATATTTT. The chain combines TRBV4-1 with TRBJ1-3; the D is unclear. V lost 4 bases and J lost 3, with 10 bases in between. Per the germline V gene, CDR1 is MGHRA and CDR2 is YSYEKL. This CDR3 comprises 14 residues.